The 29 T cell receptor beta chains below were found in one sample sequenced in a study of immune cell composition in non-small cell lung cancer. The method was immunoSEQ multiplex PCR; TCRdb's version includes in-frame clones alone and lacks a portion of them. Among 3,500 to 4,500 clones listed, 70% to 85% were seen once. The specimen sequenced was lung tumor tissue. These receptors came from a human donor with non-small cell lung cancer.

In nucleotides, the CDR3 is TGTGCCAGCAGCCTACTCAGGGGGGGAGAGGAGCAGTACTTC. It codes for CASSLLRGGEEQYF. This chain uses TRBV7-8 with TRBJ2-7; either TRBD1 or TRBD2 may supply D (7 bases each). Trimming removed 5 bases from V and 7 bases from J, with 18 bases in between. Germline V CDR1 and CDR2: SGHVS, FQNEAQ. The CDR3 totals 14 residues. The full variable domain, its missing parts supplied by reference TRBV7-8 and TRBJ2-7, is GAGVSQSPRYKVAKRGQDVALRCDPISGHVSLFWYQQALGQGPEFLTYFQNEAQLDKSGLPSDRFFAERPEGSVSTLKIQRTQQEDSAVYLCASSLLRGGEEQYFGPGTRLTVT.

This clone came up a few times. This chain joins TRBV25-1 and TRBJ2-7, with D maybe TRBD1 (5 bases). The CDR3 is 17 amino acids. Trimming took off 1 base at V and 3 bases at J, with 19 bases between the two ends. Germline CDR1 and CDR2: MGHDK and SYGVNS. This CDR3 is CASSEWEGASIHYEQYF. The DNA for the CDR3 is TGTGCCAGCAGTGAATGGGAAGGGGCTTCAATCCACTACGAGCAGTACTTC.

This clone is labeled as medium-sized. CDR3 region: CASSQAPGVSYEQYF. CDR3 DNA sequence: TGCGCCAGCAGCCAAGCCCCAGGGGTCTCCTACGAGCAGTACTTC. The rearrangement joins TRBV4-3 to TRBJ2-7; tentatively, D is TRBD1 (6 bases). Between the trimmed V and J ends, which lost 1 base and 0 bases, there was a span of 10 bases. The CDR3 is 15 amino acids. The germline V gene encodes CDR1 LGHNA and CDR2 YSLEER.

This chain connects TRBV7-2 to TRBJ2-5; the D is unclear. The CDR3 sequence is 11 residues long. The V gene's germline CDR1 is SGHTA and CDR2 FQGNSA. The V end lost 3 bases, the J end lost 4 bases, and 3 bases lay between the germline ends. This CDR3 reads CASSFSETQYF. The CDR3 DNA reads as TGTGCCAGCAGCTTCTCAGAGACCCAGTACTTC.

The rearrangement uses TRBV6-5 and TRBJ2-5, with D tentatively TRBD2 (7 bases). This CDR3 contains 15 residues. V was trimmed by 5 bases and J by 5 bases, leaving 18 bases between them. Germline assignment: CDR1 MNHEY and CDR2 SVGAGI. CDR3: CASSTRGGPGETQYF. CDR3 bases: TGTGCCAGCAGTACTAGGGGGGGCCCGGGGGAGACCCAGTACTTC.

The rearrangement links TRBV27 to TRBJ2-7; 12 positions match TRBD2. V was clipped by 3 bases and J by 7 bases; unmatched bases: 10. CDR1 is MNHEY, CDR2 SMNVEV, per germline (reference sequence). CDR3 length equals 16 residues. CDR3 bases: TGTGCCAGCAGTTTGACTAGCGGGGGATGGGGGGGGGAGCAGTACTTC. Translated, it gives CASSLTSGGWGGEQYF.

By its share, this clone is large. V is TRBV30 and J is TRBJ1-6; the match to TRBD1 covers 7 bases. Germline V gene sequence: CDR1 GTSNPN, CDR2 SVGIG (reference sequence). The CDR3 length is 14 residues. J was trimmed by 6 bases and V by 3 bases; bases with no gene match: 5. DNA of the CDR3: TGTGCCTGGAGCCGGGGACAGAGTAATTCACCCCTCCACTTT. It translates to CAWSRGQSNSPLHF.

This chain links TRBV7-2 with TRBJ2-7; the D is unclear. This CDR3 comprises 15 residues. The germline gives CDR1 SGHTA, CDR2 FQGNSA. Trimming cost V 5 bases and J 1 base, with 15 bases left between them. CDR3 residues: CASSPAQTLSYEQYF. The CDR3 DNA follows: TGTGCCAGCAGCCCGGCCCAGACCCTATCCTACGAGCAGTACTTC.

As DNA, the CDR3 is TGCGCCAGCAGCTTGAAACAGACGGAAATTGAAGCTTTCTTT. It translates to CASSLKQTEIEAFF. V and J are TRBV5-1 and TRBJ1-1, with D unresolved. The CDR3 consists of 14 residues. CDR1 is SGHRS, CDR2 YFSETQ, per germline. V dropped 1 base and J dropped 7 bases, with 14 bases sitting between them. The full variable domain, completed using reference TRBV5-1 and TRBJ1-1, is KAGVTQTPRYLIKTRGQQVTLSCSPISGHRSVSWYQQTPGQGLQFLFEYFSETQRNKGNFPGRFSGRQFSNSRSEMNVSTLELGDSALYLCASSLKQTEIEAFFGQGTRLTVV.

The chain is built from TRBV28 and TRBJ2-1, with 10 positions matching TRBD2. The CDR3 extends over 15 amino acids. The ends lost 2 bases at V and 3 bases at J; junction bases unmatched: 1. CDR1 is MDHEN and CDR2 is SYDVKM in the germline V gene. The CDR3 is CASSLVAGGYNEQFF. The CDR3 nucleotides are TGTGCCAGCAGTTTAGTAGCGGGAGGCTACAATGAGCAGTTCTTC.

The genes are TRBV27 and TRBJ2-7; D perhaps matches TRBD1 (7 bases). The CDR3 totals 14 residues. The germline CDR1 and CDR2 sequences are MNHEY and SMNVEV (reference sequence). V was cut by 2 bases and J by 3 bases, with 11 bases left in between. The CDR3 nucleotides read TGTGCCAGCAGTTTACAGCAGGGGGGCTACGAGCAGTACTTC. It yields the protein CASSLQQGGYEQYF.

The gene calls are TRBV2 and TRBJ2-5; D gene unclear. CDR1 and CDR2 from the germline V gene are SNHLY and FYNNEI. The CDR3 extends over 13 amino acids. The germline V and J ends were trimmed by 0 bases and 1 base, with 3 bases remaining between them. DNA of the CDR3: TGTGCCAGCAGTGAAGCACCCCAAGAGACCCAGTACTTC. Translation: CASSEAPQETQYF.

This clone has a handful of counts. V gene TRBV4-1 combines with J gene TRBJ2-2; 12 bases are shared with TRBD2. The germline gives CDR1 MGHRA, CDR2 YSYEKL. The CDR3 has 16 amino acids. The V segment lost 2 bases and the J segment 4 bases; nucleotides outside the gene matches: 2. The CDR3 DNA sequence: TGCGCCAGCAGCCAAACGACTAGCGGGAGCACCGGGGAGCTGTTTTTT. Translation: CASSQTTSGSTGELFF.

The CDR3 DNA is TGTGCCAGCAGCTTAGGCAGGGGGGGCGCAGATACGCAGTATTTT. This translates into CASSLGRGGADTQYF. This chain links TRBV7-2 with TRBJ2-3, with D possibly being TRBD1 or TRBD2 (7 bases each). The CDR3 covers 15 residues. With 1 base removed from V and 4 bases from J, the gap between germline ends came to 12 bases. Germline CDR1 and CDR2: SGHTA and FQGNSA.

The rearrangement joins TRBV6-6 to TRBJ1-5; D ambiguous. Trimming pared 7 bases from V and 1 base from J, leaving 5 bases between. CDR1 and CDR2 from the germline V gene are MNHNY and SVGAGI (reference sequence). This CDR3 spans 12 amino acids. This chain's CDR3 is CASKDSNQPQHF. CDR3 DNA sequence: TGTGCCAGCAAGGACAGCAATCAGCCCCAGCATTTT.

This rearrangement joins TRBV14 to TRBJ1-2, with 7 bases identical to TRBD1. This CDR3 has 14 residues. The V gene end was trimmed by 3 bases and the J gene end by 6 bases; junction bases not matched to a gene: 7. The germline V gene encodes CDR1 SGHDN and CDR2 FVKESK. CDR3 sequence reads: CASSHRHRGNGYTF. CDR3 bases: TGTGCCAGCAGCCACAGACACAGGGGAAATGGCTACACCTTC.

The rearrangement joins TRBV7-2 to TRBJ2-3, with a possible D match to TRBD2 (7 bases). Germline CDR1 reads SGHTA; CDR2 reads FQGNSA. There are 15 residues in the CDR3. Deletions cut 3 bases from V and 0 bases from J, with 10 bases between. This CDR3 reads CASSLGGLSTDTQYF. DNA of the CDR3: TGTGCCAGCAGCTTGGGGGGGCTCAGCACAGATACGCAGTATTTT.

The chain uses TRBV5-1 and TRBJ2-3, with D perhaps matching TRBD2 (6 bases). V lost 6 bases and J lost 2, with 13 bases in between. Germline lookup yields CDR1 SGHRS and CDR2 YFSETQ. This CDR3 comprises 14 residues. Here the CDR3 DNA reads TGCGCCAGCAAATTAGGACTAATCACAGATACGCAGTATTTT. Protein product: CASKLGLITDTQYF.

For this clone: At one of its ends the junction is not consistent with the germline gene, which may arise from a read error. V and J are TRBV6-6 and TRBJ1-2; D not certain. CDR3 length equals 13 residues. Germline V gene lookup returns CDR1 MNHNY and CDR2 SVGAGI (reference sequence). The DNA of the CDR3 is TGTGCCATCAGTGACGGCCTGCACTATGGCTACACCTTC. This codes for CAISDGLHYGYTF.

The CDR3: CTSSQDLSRDWHNEQFF. The CDR3 region has the DNA TGCACCAGCAGCCAAGATCTTTCGCGGGACTGGCACAATGAGCAGTTCTTC. V usage is TRBV1 and J usage is TRBJ2-1; the D call in the table, TRBD2, was not verified against the DNA. TRBV1 has pseudogene status. CDR3 length: 17 amino acids.

The chain links TRBV28 to TRBJ1-2, with 10 bases lining up with TRBD1. This CDR3 region has 15 residues. CDR1 MDHEN and CDR2 SYDVKM come from the germline V gene. V shed 4 bases and J 8 bases; nucleotides not matched to a gene: 10. The CDR3 DNA reads as TGTGCCAGCAGTTCCCCCCGACAGGGGGCGCGCGGCTACACCTTC. Translated: CASSSPRQGARGYTF.

The rearrangement uses TRBV28 and TRBJ2-2, with D perhaps TRBD1 or TRBD2 (5 bases each). Trimming stripped 7 bases from V and 0 bases from J, with 9 bases between. Germline V gives CDR1 MDHEN, CDR2 SYDVKM. The CDR3 is 14 amino acids. The CDR3 loop reads CASTGTTNTGELFF. The CDR3 DNA reads as TGTGCCAGCACAGGGACCACGAACACCGGGGAGCTGTTTTTT.

The chain joins TRBV18 to TRBJ1-2, with TRBD1 matching 9 bases. Germline V gene data show CDR1 as KGHSH and CDR2 as LQKENI. V shed 3 bases, J shed 9 bases, and the junction held 5 bases outside the gene matches. This CDR3 is built from 13 residues. CDR3 amino acids: CASSPDGTGSYTF. Here the CDR3 DNA reads TGTGCCAGCTCACCCGATGGGACAGGGAGCTACACCTTC. Based on the CDR3 plus reference TRBV18 and TRBJ1-2, the full variable domain is NAGVMQNPRHLVRRRGQEARLRCSPMKGHSHVYWYRQLPEEGLKFMVYLQKENIIDESGMPKERFSAEFPKEGPSILRIQQVVRGDSAAYFCASSPDGTGSYTFGSGTRLTVV.

The chain employs TRBV7-9 and TRBJ2-1; D not resolved. From germline, CDR1 is SEHNR and CDR2 FQNEAQ (reference sequence). V lost 1 base to trimming and J lost 7 bases, with 8 bases between them. The length of the CDR3 is 13 residues. CDR3 in amino acids: CASSLVGWNEQFF. The CDR3 nucleotides are TGTGCCAGCAGCTTAGTAGGGTGGAATGAGCAGTTCTTC.

The rearrangement joins TRBV6-6 to TRBJ1-3; D not certain. Germline lookup yields CDR1 MNHNY and CDR2 SVGAGI (reference sequence). Trimming removed 5 bases from V and 0 bases from J, with 5 bases in between. The CDR3 covers 13 residues. CDR3 sequence reads: CASSITSGNTIYF. The CDR3, as DNA: TGTGCCAGCAGTATCACCTCTGGAAACACCATATATTTT.

V is TRBV7-2 and J is TRBJ2-7; TRBD2 might be the D (6 bases). V was cut by 1 base and J by 2 bases, with 12 bases left in between. Germline V gives CDR1 SGHTA, CDR2 FQGNSA. The CDR3 sequence is 15 residues long. The CDR3 loop reads CASSLGAGTTYEQYF. CDR3 bases: TGTGCCAGCAGCTTAGGGGCGGGAACAACCTACGAGCAGTACTTC.

This clone was observed a few times. The chain uses TRBV7-2 and TRBJ1-6, with TRBD1 as a possible D gene (6 bases). The CDR3 has 15 amino acids. Between the trimmed V and J ends, which lost 4 bases and 6 bases, there was a span of 13 bases. In germline, CDR1 is SGHTA, CDR2 FQGNSA. The DNA for the CDR3 is TGTGCCAGCAGCTCCAAGGGGGGTGGTAATTCACCCCTCCACTTT. It translates to CASSSKGGGNSPLHF.

The chain has TRBV19 and TRBJ2-7, with D perhaps matching TRBD1 (6 bases). The CDR3 spans 14 residues. Trimming pared 0 bases from V and 2 bases from J, leaving 8 bases between. Germline loops: CDR1 LNHDA, CDR2 SQIVND (reference sequence). The CDR3 region is CASSIDRTAYEQYF. In DNA, the CDR3 is TGTGCCAGTAGTATAGATCGGACAGCCTACGAGCAGTACTTC.

This chain connects TRBV27 to TRBJ2-5, with D possibly matching TRBD2 (5 bases). Trimming cost V 2 bases and J 7 bases, with 14 bases left between them. CDR3 length equals 14 residues. Germline-derived CDR1 and CDR2 are MNHEY and SMNVEV (reference sequence). The CDR3: CASSLKRESGTQYF. CDR3 DNA sequence: TGTGCCAGCAGTTTAAAACGGGAATCGGGGACCCAGTACTTC.